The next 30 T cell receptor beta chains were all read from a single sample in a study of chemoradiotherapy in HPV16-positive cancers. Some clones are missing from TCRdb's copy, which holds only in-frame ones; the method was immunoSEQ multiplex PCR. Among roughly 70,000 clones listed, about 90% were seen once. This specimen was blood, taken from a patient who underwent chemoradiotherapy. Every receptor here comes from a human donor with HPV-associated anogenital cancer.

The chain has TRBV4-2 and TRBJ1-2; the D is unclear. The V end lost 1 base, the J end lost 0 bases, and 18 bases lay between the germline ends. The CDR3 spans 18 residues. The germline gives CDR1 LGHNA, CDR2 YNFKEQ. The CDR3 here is CASSQGPPGRTTNYGYTF. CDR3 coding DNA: TGTGCCAGCAGCCAAGGGCCCCCCGGACGTACTACTAACTATGGCTACACCTTC.

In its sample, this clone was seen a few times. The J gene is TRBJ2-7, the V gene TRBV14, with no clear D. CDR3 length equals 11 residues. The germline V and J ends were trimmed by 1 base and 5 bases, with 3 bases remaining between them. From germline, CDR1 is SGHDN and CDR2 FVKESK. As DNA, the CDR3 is TGTGCCAGCAGCCAAGGGAACGAGCAGTACTTC. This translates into CASSQGNEQYF. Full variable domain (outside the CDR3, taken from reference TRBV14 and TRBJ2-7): EAGVTQFPSHSVIEKGQTVTLRCDPISGHDNLYWYRRVMGKEIKFLLHFVKESKQDESGMPNNRFLAERTGGTYSTLKVQPAELEDSGVYFCASSQGNEQYFGPGTRLTVT.

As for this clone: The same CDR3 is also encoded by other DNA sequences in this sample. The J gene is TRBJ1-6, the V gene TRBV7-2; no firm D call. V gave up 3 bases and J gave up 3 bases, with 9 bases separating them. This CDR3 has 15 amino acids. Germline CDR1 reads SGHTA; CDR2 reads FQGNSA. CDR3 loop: CASSFPGSYNSPLHF. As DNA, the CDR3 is TGTGCCAGCAGCTTCCCGGGGAGCTATAATTCACCCCTCCACTTT.

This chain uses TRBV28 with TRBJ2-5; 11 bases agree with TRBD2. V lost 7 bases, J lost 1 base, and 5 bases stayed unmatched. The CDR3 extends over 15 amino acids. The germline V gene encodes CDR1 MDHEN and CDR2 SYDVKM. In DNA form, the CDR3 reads TGTGCCAGCACCCCCGGGACTAGCGGCCAAGAGACCCAGTACTTC. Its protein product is CASTPGTSGQETQYF.

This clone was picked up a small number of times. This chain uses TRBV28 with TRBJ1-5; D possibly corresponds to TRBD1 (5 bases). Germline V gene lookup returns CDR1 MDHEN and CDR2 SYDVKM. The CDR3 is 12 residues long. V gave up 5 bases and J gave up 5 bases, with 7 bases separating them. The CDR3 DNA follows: TGTGCCAGCAGTGTGGGGGATCAGCCCCAGCATTTT. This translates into CASSVGDQPQHF.

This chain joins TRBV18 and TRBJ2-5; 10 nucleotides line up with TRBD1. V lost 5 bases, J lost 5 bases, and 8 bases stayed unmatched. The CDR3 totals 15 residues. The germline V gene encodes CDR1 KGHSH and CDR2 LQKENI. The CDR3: CASSAGTGAIETQYF. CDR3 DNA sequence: TGTGCCAGCTCAGCCGGGACAGGGGCAATTGAGACCCAGTACTTC.

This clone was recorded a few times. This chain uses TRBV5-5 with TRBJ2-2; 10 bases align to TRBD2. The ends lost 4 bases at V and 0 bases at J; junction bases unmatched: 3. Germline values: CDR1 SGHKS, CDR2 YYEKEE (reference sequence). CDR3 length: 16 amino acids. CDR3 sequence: CASSQGLAANTGELFF. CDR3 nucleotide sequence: TGTGCCAGCAGCCAAGGACTAGCGGCGAACACCGGGGAGCTGTTTTTT.

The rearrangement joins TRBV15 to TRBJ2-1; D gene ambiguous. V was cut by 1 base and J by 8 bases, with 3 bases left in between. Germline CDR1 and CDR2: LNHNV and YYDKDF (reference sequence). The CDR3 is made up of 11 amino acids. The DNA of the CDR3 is TGTGCCACCAGCAGAGTTCATGAGCAGTTCTTC. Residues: CATSRVHEQFF. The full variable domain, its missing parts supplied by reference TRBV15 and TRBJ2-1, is DAMVIQNPRYQVTQFGKPVTLSCSQTLNHNVMYWYQQKSSQAPKLLFHYYDKDFNNEADTPDNFQSRRPNTSFCFLDIRSPGLGDTAMYLCATSRVHEQFFGPGTRLTVL.

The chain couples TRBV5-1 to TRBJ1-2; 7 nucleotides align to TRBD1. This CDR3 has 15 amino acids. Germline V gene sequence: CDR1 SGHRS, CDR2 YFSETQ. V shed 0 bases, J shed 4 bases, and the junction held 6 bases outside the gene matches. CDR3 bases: TGCGCCAGCAGCTTGGTCGTAGGGGGCCTCTATGGCTACACCTTC. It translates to CASSLVVGGLYGYTF.

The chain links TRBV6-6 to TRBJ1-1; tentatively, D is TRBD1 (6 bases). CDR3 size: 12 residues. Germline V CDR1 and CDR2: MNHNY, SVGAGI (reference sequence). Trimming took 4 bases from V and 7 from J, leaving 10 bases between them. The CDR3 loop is CASSWTESEAFF. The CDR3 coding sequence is TGTGCCAGCAGTTGGACAGAAAGTGAAGCTTTCTTT.

The CDR3 nucleotides are TGTGCCAGCAGTGAAGCCAGGGGCGGTCAGCCCCAGCATTTT. Its translation is CASSEARGGQPQHF. The rearrangement joins TRBV6-1 to TRBJ1-5; maybe TRBD1 (6 bases). The CDR3 is 14 amino acids. From germline, CDR1 is MNHNS and CDR2 SASEGT. Trimming shortened V by 0 bases and J by 6 bases, and 9 bases separated the two germline ends.

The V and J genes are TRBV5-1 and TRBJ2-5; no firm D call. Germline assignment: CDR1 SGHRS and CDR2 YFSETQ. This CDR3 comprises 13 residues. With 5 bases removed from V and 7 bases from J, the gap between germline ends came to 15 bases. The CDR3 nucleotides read TGCGCCAGCAGGTCTGACTTATCGGGGACCCAGTACTTC. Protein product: CASRSDLSGTQYF. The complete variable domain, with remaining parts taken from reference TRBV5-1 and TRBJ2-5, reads KAGVTQTPRYLIKTRGQQVTLSCSPISGHRSVSWYQQTPGQGLQFLFEYFSETQRNKGNFPGRFSGRQFSNSRSEMNVSTLELGDSALYLCASRSDLSGTQYFGPGTRLLVL.

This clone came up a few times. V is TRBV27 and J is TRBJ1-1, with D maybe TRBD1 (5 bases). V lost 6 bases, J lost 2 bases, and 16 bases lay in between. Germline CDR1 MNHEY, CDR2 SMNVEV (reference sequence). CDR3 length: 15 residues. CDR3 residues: CASSAWGRANTEAFF. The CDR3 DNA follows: TGTGCCAGCAGCGCATGGGGGAGAGCTAACACTGAAGCTTTCTTT.

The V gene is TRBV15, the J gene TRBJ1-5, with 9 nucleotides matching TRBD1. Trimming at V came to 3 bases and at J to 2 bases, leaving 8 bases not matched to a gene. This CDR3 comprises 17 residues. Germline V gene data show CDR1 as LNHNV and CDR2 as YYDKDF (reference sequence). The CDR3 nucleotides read TGTGCCACCAGCAGTACCGTGGGACAGGGTCGCAATCAGCCCCAGCATTTT. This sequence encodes CATSSTVGQGRNQPQHF.

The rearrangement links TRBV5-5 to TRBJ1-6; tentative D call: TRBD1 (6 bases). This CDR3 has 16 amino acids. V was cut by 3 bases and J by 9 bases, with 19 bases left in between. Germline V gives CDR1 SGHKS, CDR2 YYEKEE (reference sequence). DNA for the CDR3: TGTGCCAGCAGCTACAGATCGGACAGTCTAGTTTCACCCCTCCACTTT. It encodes CASSYRSDSLVSPLHF.

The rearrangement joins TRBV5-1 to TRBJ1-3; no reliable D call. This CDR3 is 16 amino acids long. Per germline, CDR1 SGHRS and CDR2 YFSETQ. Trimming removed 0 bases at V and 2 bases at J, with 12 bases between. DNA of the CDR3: TGCGCCAGCAGCTTGGCCGGCGGGTTTACTGGAAACACCATATATTTT. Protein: CASSLAGGFTGNTIYF. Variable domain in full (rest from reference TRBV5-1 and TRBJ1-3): KAGVTQTPRYLIKTRGQQVTLSCSPISGHRSVSWYQQTPGQGLQFLFEYFSETQRNKGNFPGRFSGRQFSNSRSEMNVSTLELGDSALYLCASSLAGGFTGNTIYFGEGSWLTVV.

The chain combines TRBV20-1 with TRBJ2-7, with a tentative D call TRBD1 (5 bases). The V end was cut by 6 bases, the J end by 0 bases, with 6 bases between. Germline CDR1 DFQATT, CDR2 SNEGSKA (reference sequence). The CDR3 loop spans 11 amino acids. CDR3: CSADSSYEQYF. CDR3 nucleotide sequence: TGCAGTGCCGACAGCTCCTACGAGCAGTACTTC.

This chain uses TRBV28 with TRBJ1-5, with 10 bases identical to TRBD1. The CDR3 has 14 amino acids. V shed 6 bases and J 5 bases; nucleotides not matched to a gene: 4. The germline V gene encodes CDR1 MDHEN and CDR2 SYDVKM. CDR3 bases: TGTGCCAGCAGGGCCGACAGGGGGCATCAGCCCCAGCATTTT. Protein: CASRADRGHQPQHF.

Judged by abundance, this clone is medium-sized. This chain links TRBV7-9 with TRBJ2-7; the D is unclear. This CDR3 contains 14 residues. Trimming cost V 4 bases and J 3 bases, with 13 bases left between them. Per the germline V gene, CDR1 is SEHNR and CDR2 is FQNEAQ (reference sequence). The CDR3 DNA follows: TGTGCCAGCAGCTCGACGATTAGCCTCTACGAGCAGTACTTC. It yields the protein CASSSTISLYEQYF.

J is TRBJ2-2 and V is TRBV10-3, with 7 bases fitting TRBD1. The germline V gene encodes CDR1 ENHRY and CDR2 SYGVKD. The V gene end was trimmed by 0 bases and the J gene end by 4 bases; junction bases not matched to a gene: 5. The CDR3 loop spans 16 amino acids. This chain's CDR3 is CAISESGTDFTGELFF. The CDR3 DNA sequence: TGTGCCATCAGTGAGTCGGGGACAGACTTCACCGGGGAGCTGTTTTTT.

Written as DNA, the CDR3 is TGTGCCAGCAGTCTCGGACAGGGTCGATATGGCTACACCTTC. It codes for CASSLGQGRYGYTF. The J gene is TRBJ1-2, the V gene TRBV6-6, with 8 nucleotides matching TRBD1. V gave up 5 bases and J gave up 5 bases; unmatched junction bases: 7. CDR1 and CDR2 (germline): MNHNY, SVGAGI (reference sequence). The CDR3 extends over 14 amino acids.

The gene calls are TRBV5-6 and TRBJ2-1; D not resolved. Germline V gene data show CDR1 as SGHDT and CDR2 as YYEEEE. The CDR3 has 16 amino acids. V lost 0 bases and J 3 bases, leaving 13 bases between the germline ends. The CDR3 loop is CASSLDRETLYNEQFF. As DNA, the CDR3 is TGTGCCAGCAGCTTGGATCGAGAAACCCTCTACAATGAGCAGTTCTTC.

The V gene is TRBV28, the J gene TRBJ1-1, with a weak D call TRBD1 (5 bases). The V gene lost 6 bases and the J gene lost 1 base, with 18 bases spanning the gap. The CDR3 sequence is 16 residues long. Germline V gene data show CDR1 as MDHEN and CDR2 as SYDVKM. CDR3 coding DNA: TGTGCCAGCAGCCGAACCGGCAGGGAGAGGAACACTGAAGCTTTCTTT. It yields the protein CASSRTGRERNTEAFF.

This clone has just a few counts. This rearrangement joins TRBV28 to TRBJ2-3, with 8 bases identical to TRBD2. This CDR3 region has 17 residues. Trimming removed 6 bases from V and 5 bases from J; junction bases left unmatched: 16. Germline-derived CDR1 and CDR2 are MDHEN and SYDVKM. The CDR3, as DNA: TGTGCCAGCAGCCCCGGGGTAGGGGCGGGAGGAGGAGATACGCAGTATTTT. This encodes CASSPGVGAGGGDTQYF. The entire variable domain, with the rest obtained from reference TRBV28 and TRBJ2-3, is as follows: DVKVTQSSRYLVKRTGEKVFLECVQDMDHENMFWYRQDPGLGLRLIYFSYDVKMKEKGDIPEGYSVSREKKERFSLILESASTNQTSMYLCASSPGVGAGGGDTQYFGPGTRLTVL.

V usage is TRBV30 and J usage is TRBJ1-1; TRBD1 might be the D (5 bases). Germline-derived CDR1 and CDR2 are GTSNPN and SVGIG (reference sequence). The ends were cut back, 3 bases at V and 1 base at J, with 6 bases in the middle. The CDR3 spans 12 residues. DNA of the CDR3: TGTGCCTGGAGGGGGGGGAACACTGAAGCTTTCTTT. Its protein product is CAWRGGNTEAFF.

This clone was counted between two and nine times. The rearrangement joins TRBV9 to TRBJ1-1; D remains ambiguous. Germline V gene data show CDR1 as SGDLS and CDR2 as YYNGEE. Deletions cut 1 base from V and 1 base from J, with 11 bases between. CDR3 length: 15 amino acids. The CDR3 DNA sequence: TGTGCCAGCAGCGTACTTGGGGATCCGAACACTGAAGCTTTCTTT. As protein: CASSVLGDPNTEAFF.

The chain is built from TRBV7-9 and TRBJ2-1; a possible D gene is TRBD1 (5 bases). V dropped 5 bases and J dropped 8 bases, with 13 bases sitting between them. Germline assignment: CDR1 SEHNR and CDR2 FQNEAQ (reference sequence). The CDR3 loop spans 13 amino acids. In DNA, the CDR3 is TGTGCCAGCAGCGCCCCAGGGCTGGATGAGCAGTTCTTC. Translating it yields CASSAPGLDEQFF. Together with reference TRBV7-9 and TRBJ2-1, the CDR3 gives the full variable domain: DTGVSQNPRHKITKRGQNVTFRCDPISEHNRLYWYRQTLGQGPEFLTYFQNEAQLEKSRLLSDRFSAERPKGSFSTLEIQRTEQGDSAMYLCASSAPGLDEQFFGPGTRLTVL.

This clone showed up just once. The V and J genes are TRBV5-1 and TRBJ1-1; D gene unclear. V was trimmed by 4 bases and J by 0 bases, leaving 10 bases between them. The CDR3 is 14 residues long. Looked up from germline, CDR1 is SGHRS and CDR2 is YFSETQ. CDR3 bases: TGCGCCAGCAGCCGAATAGATATGAACACTGAAGCTTTCTTT. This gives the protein CASSRIDMNTEAFF.

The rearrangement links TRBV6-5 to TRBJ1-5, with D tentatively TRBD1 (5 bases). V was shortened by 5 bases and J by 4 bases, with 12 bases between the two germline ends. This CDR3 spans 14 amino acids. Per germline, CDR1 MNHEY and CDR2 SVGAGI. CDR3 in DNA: TGTGCCAGCAGTACCACGGACAAGAATCAGCCCCAGCATTTT. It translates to CASSTTDKNQPQHF.

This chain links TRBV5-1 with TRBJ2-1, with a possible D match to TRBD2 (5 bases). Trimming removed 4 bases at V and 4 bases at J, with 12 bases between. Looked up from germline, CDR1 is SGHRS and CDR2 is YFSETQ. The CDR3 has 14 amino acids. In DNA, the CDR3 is TGCGCCAGCAGCCTCCGGGAAGTATACAATGAGCAGTTCTTC. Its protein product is CASSLREVYNEQFF. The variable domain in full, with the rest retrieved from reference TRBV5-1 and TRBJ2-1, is KAGVTQTPRYLIKTRGQQVTLSCSPISGHRSVSWYQQTPGQGLQFLFEYFSETQRNKGNFPGRFSGRQFSNSRSEMNVSTLELGDSALYLCASSLREVYNEQFFGPGTRLTVL.